These 27 T cell receptor beta chains were all obtained from the same sample, sequenced in a study of blood T cell repertoires in COVID-19. The data were produced by immunoSEQ multiplex PCR, yet TCRdb's version contains in-frame clones alone and is incomplete. The data show about 300,000 clones, around 89% seen once. What was sequenced was peripheral blood. All receptors come from a woman aged 50 to 60 with COVID-19, enrolled during active disease.

This chain joins TRBV6-5 and TRBJ1-3; 10 nucleotides line up with TRBD1. Germline trimming cut 6 bases from V and 0 bases from J; bases unmatched to any gene: 2. This CDR3 has 15 amino acids. Germline CDR1 MNHEY, CDR2 SVGAGI. The CDR3 bases are TGTGCCAGCAGGTGGGACAGGGGCTCTGGAAACACCATATATTTT. This codes for CASRWDRGSGNTIYF.

The chain joins TRBV4-3 to TRBJ1-2; 7 positions match TRBD1. This CDR3 contains 17 residues. Germline CDR1 and CDR2: LGHNA and YSLEER. Trimming removed 2 bases from V and 8 bases from J; junction bases left unmatched: 17. The DNA of the CDR3 is TGCGCCAGCAGCCAATCTGGTTCCCTACAGGGGCGGAAAGGCTACACCTTC. Translated: CASSQSGSLQGRKGYTF.

A single count supports this clone. The J gene is TRBJ1-1, the V gene TRBV24-1; tentatively, D is TRBD1 (5 bases). The CDR3 has 11 amino acids. V shed 6 bases and J shed 5 bases, with 6 bases lying between them. Germline V gives CDR1 KGHDR, CDR2 SFDVKD. The chain's CDR3 is CATSRGTEAFF. The CDR3 DNA reads as TGTGCCACCAGTAGGGGAACTGAAGCTTTCTTT.

The chain employs TRBV7-9 and TRBJ2-7, with TRBD1 as a possible D gene (5 bases). The germline V gene encodes CDR1 SEHNR and CDR2 FQNEAQ (reference sequence). The germline V and J ends were trimmed by 10 bases and 6 bases, with 13 bases remaining between them. CDR3 length: 11 amino acids. The CDR3 DNA reads TGTGCCACCTATTTCCAGGGCGAGCAGTACTTC. It codes for CATYFQGEQYF.

This clone came up once. The chain links TRBV3-1 (or the pseudogene TRBV3-2) to TRBJ1-3; D not resolved. V was shortened by 0 bases and J by 3 bases, with 6 bases between the two germline ends. This CDR3 is 14 amino acids long. The germline CDR1 and CDR2 sequences are LGHDT and YNNKEL (reference sequence). This CDR3 is CASSQEGDGNTIYF. For the CDR3, the DNA is TGTGCCAGCAGCCAAGAGGGCGATGGAAACACCATATATTTT.

The chain uses TRBV2 and TRBJ2-7, with no clear D. The length of the CDR3 is 13 residues. CDR1 is SNHLY, CDR2 FYNNEI, per germline. Trimming left V 7 bases short and J 0 bases short, with 10 bases between. The CDR3 sequence: CASNPVHSYEQYF. The CDR3 DNA reads as TGTGCCAGCAACCCAGTCCACTCCTACGAGCAGTACTTC.

CDR3: CASSVRNRGRGGYTF. The CDR3 coding sequence is TGTGCCAGCAGCGTTCGAAACAGGGGAAGGGGTGGCTACACCTTC. V usage is TRBV6-5 and J usage is TRBJ1-2, with 7 bases that match TRBD1. Germline V gene lookup returns CDR1 MNHEY and CDR2 SVGAGI. The CDR3 extends over 15 amino acids. Trimming at V came to 6 bases and at J to 7 bases, leaving 14 bases not matched to a gene.

Notes on this clone: Other nucleotide sequences from this sample produce the same CDR3. This rearrangement joins TRBV7-9 to TRBJ2-3, with 10 bases aligning to TRBD2. This CDR3 region has 16 residues. The J segment lost 5 bases and the V segment lost 1 base, leaving 6 bases of the junction unmatched. Looked up from germline, CDR1 is SEHNR and CDR2 is FQNEAQ (reference sequence). CDR3 amino acids: CASSLGLAGVGDTQYF. CDR3 nucleotide sequence: TGTGCCAGCAGCTTAGGGCTAGCGGGAGTAGGAGATACGCAGTATTTT. Full variable domain (rest looked up from reference TRBV7-9 and TRBJ2-3): DTGVSQNPRHKITKRGQNVTFRCDPISEHNRLYWYRQTLGQGPEFLTYFQNEAQLEKSRLLSDRFSAERPKGSFSTLEIQRTEQGDSAMYLCASSLGLAGVGDTQYFGPGTRLTVL.

The J gene is TRBJ2-7, the V gene TRBV29-1; 7 positions agree with TRBD2. CDR1 SQVTM and CDR2 ANQGSEA come from the germline V gene. After removal of 7 bases from V and 0 bases from J, the junction contained 18 bases not matched to a gene. The CDR3 is 17 amino acids. The CDR3 DNA follows: TGCAGCGCCCAGGGACTCCCAGGGCGGGGGAGCTCCTACGAGCAGTACTTC. It translates to CSAQGLPGRGSSYEQYF.

This clone was counted once. The chain has TRBV5-1 and TRBJ1-2; 7 nucleotides match TRBD1. Trimming at V came to 4 bases and at J to 2 bases, leaving 5 bases not matched to a gene. Germline loops: CDR1 SGHRS, CDR2 YFSETQ. The CDR3 consists of 14 residues. The CDR3 reads CASSTPRGNYGYTF. CDR3 nucleotide sequence: TGCGCCAGCAGCACCCCCAGGGGGAACTATGGCTACACCTTC.

This chain uses TRBV5-4 with TRBJ2-1; 7 positions agree with TRBD2. CDR1 and CDR2 (germline): SGHNT, YYREEE (reference sequence). V shed 4 bases, J shed 8 bases, and the junction held 18 bases outside the gene matches. The CDR3 has 17 amino acids. The CDR3 sequence: CASSPFRGETWGHEQFF. As DNA, the CDR3 is TGTGCCAGCAGCCCCTTCCGGGGGGAGACGTGGGGCCATGAGCAGTTCTTC.

The rearrangement uses TRBV5-4 and TRBJ2-7; 7 bases line up with TRBD2. The CDR3 has 14 amino acids. With 0 bases clipped from V and 7 bases from J, the junction kept 7 bases outside the gene matches. From germline, CDR1 is SGHNT and CDR2 YYREEE (reference sequence). The CDR3 bases are TGTGCCAGCAGCTTGGAGGCGGGAGTCAAGGAGCAGTACTTC. Encoded protein: CASSLEAGVKEQYF.

The DNA of the CDR3 is TGTGCCAGCAGTGAAGCGACGGGAAGCAAGGGGCCCCAGCATTTT. Translation: CASSEATGSKGPQHF. J is TRBJ1-5 and V is TRBV6-1; D is ambiguous. Germline loops: CDR1 MNHNS, CDR2 SASEGT. The CDR3 spans 15 residues. V lost 0 bases to trimming and J lost 9 bases, with 15 bases between them.

This chain uses TRBV30 with TRBJ1-6; 10 nucleotides match TRBD1. Germline V gene sequence: CDR1 GTSNPN, CDR2 SVGIG (reference sequence). J lost 7 bases, V lost 2 bases, and 8 bases had no gene match. The CDR3 sequence is 16 residues long. This chain's CDR3 is CAWSYRQGARNSPLHF. CDR3 in DNA: TGTGCCTGGAGTTACCGACAGGGGGCGCGGAATTCACCCCTCCACTTT.

This chain uses TRBV5-1 with TRBJ2-1, with 10 bases fitting TRBD2. V shed 1 base and J 8 bases; nucleotides not matched to a gene: 6. The CDR3 consists of 15 residues. From germline, CDR1 is SGHRS and CDR2 YFSETQ. The DNA for the CDR3 is TGCGCCAGCAGCTTGTCTAGCGGGAGTTTTGATGAGCAGTTCTTC. Its protein product is CASSLSSGSFDEQFF.

The chain carries TRBV30 and TRBJ2-1; a weak D match, TRBD2 (5 bases). The CDR3 covers 14 residues. Germline assignment: CDR1 GTSNPN and CDR2 SVGIG (reference sequence). Trimming stripped 4 bases from V and 0 bases from J, with 10 bases between. The CDR3 reads CAWIYGSSYNEQFF. In DNA, the CDR3 is TGTGCCTGGATATATGGGAGCTCCTACAATGAGCAGTTCTTC.

V usage is TRBV20-1 and J usage is TRBJ2-1; 11 bases align to TRBD2. Germline V CDR1 and CDR2: DFQATT, SNEGSKA (reference sequence). The V and J ends lost 3 bases and 7 bases, in that order; junction bases with no gene match: 8. The CDR3 has 15 residues. The CDR3 here is CSASGTSGRGNEQFF. DNA of the CDR3: TGCAGTGCTAGTGGCACTAGCGGGAGAGGGAATGAGCAGTTCTTC.

V and J are TRBV28 and TRBJ2-2; 7 nucleotides match TRBD1. The CDR3 length is 14 residues. Trimming took 5 bases from V and 3 from J; bases not matched to a gene: 3. Germline assignment: CDR1 MDHEN and CDR2 SYDVKM. CDR3: CASSRQGYTGELFF. CDR3 coding DNA: TGTGCCAGCAGTCGACAGGGATACACCGGGGAGCTGTTTTTT.

The genes are TRBV6-5 and TRBJ2-7; 11 nucleotides match TRBD2. V trimming: 4 bases; J trimming: 6 bases; junction bases outside the gene matches: 8. This CDR3 has 15 residues. CDR1 and CDR2 (germline): MNHEY, SVGAGI. CDR3 DNA: TGTGCCAGCAGTTTAACCGGGACTAGCGGAATCGAGCAGTACTTC. Protein: CASSLTGTSGIEQYF.

As concerns this clone: Other DNA sequences in the sample encode the same CDR3. This chain links TRBV5-1 with TRBJ2-7; 8 bases fit TRBD1. This CDR3 is 14 amino acids long. Germline loops: CDR1 SGHRS, CDR2 YFSETQ. The J segment lost 2 bases and the V segment lost 2 bases, leaving 3 bases of the junction unmatched. In DNA, the CDR3 is TGCGCCAGCAGCTTAGGGACAGGACCCTACGAGCAGTACTTC. Translation gives CASSLGTGPYEQYF.

The table lists this clone with a few counts. The CDR3 nucleotides read TGTGCCACCAGTGATACCGACAGGGGAAGCACAGATACGCAGTATTTT. Translating it yields CATSDTDRGSTDTQYF. The chain joins TRBV24-1 to TRBJ2-3, with 8 positions matching TRBD1. J gave up 0 bases and V 3 bases, and 4 bases lay outside the gene matches. The CDR3 consists of 16 residues. Germline V lookup: CDR1 KGHDR, CDR2 SFDVKD.

The genes are TRBV29-1 and TRBJ1-2; 7 bases are shared with TRBD1. V trimming: 6 bases; J trimming: 5 bases; junction bases outside the gene matches: 6. The CDR3 contains 12 residues. The germline V gene encodes CDR1 SQVTM and CDR2 ANQGSEA. This CDR3 is CSVDRIRYGYTF. CDR3 bases: TGCAGCGTGGACAGGATCCGGTATGGCTACACCTTC.

V is TRBV6-5 and J is TRBJ2-7, with 9 bases fitting TRBD1. This CDR3 contains 14 residues. The J segment lost 2 bases and the V segment lost 6 bases, leaving 5 bases of the junction unmatched. Germline V gene data show CDR1 as MNHEY and CDR2 as SVGAGI. CDR3 loop: CASRQGAGTYEQYF. CDR3 nucleotide sequence: TGTGCCAGCAGACAGGGGGCAGGGACCTACGAGCAGTACTTC.

This sequence joins TRBV6-5 and TRBJ2-6; no clear D gene. The CDR3 contains 15 residues. V gave up 5 bases and J gave up 0 bases, with 8 bases separating them. Germline-derived CDR1 and CDR2 are MNHEY and SVGAGI. DNA for the CDR3: TGTGCCAGCAGTCTACAGTTCTCTGGGGCCAACGTCCTGACTTTC. It specifies CASSLQFSGANVLTF.

This clone was recorded a few times. The chain recombines TRBV15 with TRBJ1-4; D may be TRBD1 (6 bases). The CDR3 runs to 12 residues. Germline lookup yields CDR1 LNHNV and CDR2 YYDKDF (reference sequence). Trimming took 8 bases from V and 4 from J, leaving 8 bases between them. The CDR3 nucleotides are TGTGCCACCGGACAGCATAATGAAAAACTGTTTTTT. Its translation is CATGQHNEKLFF.

The rearrangement uses TRBV12-5 and TRBJ1-2; D is possibly TRBD1 (5 bases). The CDR3 spans 16 residues. Germline CDR1 is LGHNT and CDR2 is FRNRAP. With 6 bases removed from V and 3 bases from J, the gap between germline ends came to 20 bases. CDR3 DNA sequence: TGTGCTAGTGGCTCTACCTTACAGGATCTGGACTATGGCTACACCTTC. Amino acid sequence: CASGSTLQDLDYGYTF.

The rearrangement links TRBV11-3 to TRBJ2-7, with 8 bases lining up with TRBD2. Germline CDR1 reads SGHNT; CDR2 reads YENEEA. J lost 3 bases, V lost 1 base, and 8 bases had no gene match. There are 16 residues in the CDR3. The CDR3 DNA reads as TGTGCCAGCAGCTTAGTCGGGAGGGGCGGAAACTACGAGCAGTACTTC. It translates to CASSLVGRGGNYEQYF.